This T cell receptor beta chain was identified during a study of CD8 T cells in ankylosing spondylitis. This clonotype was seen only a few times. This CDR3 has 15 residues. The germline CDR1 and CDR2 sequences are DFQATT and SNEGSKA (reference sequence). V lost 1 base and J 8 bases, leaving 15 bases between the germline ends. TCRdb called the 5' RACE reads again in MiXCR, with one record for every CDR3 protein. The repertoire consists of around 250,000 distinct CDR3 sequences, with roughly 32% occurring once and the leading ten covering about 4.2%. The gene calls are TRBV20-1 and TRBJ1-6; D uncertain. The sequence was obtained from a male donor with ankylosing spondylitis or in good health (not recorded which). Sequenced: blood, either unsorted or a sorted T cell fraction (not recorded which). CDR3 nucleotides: TGCAGTGCTAGAGTTAGACTCGGGGTGGATTCACCCCTCCACTTT. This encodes CSARVRLGVDSPLHF.